Included here is one T cell receptor (beta chain) sequence, with context. The specificity of this receptor is unknown. Per-base qualities were not stored, and no clone one base away is much larger. Libraries came from RT-PCR. The listed sequencing device is Illumina HiSeq 2500. The public reads were quality trimmed at Q25 with fastp and then assembled into clones with MiXCR by TCRdb, keeping productive beta chains. Rows are unified per CDR3 protein, each entry keeping the most common DNA and genes. Within this sample are about 300,000 distinct CDR3 sequences, with approximately 20% of them counted one time only. The top ten clonotypes cover about a tenth of the sample. This entry is derived from a study of response to subunit inactivated influenza vaccine (dated 2018 in TCRdb). Looking at the study overall: To follow how T cells responded to a trivalent subunit inactivated influenza vaccine, the researchers relied on deep quantitative profiling of the T cell receptor repertoire. The study at large found these results: It was suggested by the authors that each seasonal influenza vaccination may recruit only a limited number of new T cells.

The junction carries 18 bases between V and J, which are trimmed by 6 bases and 7 bases respectively. The germline V gene encodes CDR1 MNHNS and CDR2 SASEGT. The CDR3 numbers 15 residues from cysteine through phenylalanine. Left in the record is the CDR3 DNA by itself, 45 bases read in frame from the first base. The receptor comes from a man in his fifties or sixties who received an inactivated influenza vaccine. Donor details come from another sample of the same person, matched by shared clones. The material sequenced was PBMCs from blood, taken about 19 months after vaccination. The chain was built from TRBV6-1 and TRBJ1-4; TRBD1 is a possible D gene, resting on 5 matching bases. The CDR3 amino acid sequence is: CASSRLFGGGEKLFF. The DNA sequence is given as TGTGCCAGCAGCCGTTTGTTCGGGGGAGGTGAAAAACTGTTTTTT.